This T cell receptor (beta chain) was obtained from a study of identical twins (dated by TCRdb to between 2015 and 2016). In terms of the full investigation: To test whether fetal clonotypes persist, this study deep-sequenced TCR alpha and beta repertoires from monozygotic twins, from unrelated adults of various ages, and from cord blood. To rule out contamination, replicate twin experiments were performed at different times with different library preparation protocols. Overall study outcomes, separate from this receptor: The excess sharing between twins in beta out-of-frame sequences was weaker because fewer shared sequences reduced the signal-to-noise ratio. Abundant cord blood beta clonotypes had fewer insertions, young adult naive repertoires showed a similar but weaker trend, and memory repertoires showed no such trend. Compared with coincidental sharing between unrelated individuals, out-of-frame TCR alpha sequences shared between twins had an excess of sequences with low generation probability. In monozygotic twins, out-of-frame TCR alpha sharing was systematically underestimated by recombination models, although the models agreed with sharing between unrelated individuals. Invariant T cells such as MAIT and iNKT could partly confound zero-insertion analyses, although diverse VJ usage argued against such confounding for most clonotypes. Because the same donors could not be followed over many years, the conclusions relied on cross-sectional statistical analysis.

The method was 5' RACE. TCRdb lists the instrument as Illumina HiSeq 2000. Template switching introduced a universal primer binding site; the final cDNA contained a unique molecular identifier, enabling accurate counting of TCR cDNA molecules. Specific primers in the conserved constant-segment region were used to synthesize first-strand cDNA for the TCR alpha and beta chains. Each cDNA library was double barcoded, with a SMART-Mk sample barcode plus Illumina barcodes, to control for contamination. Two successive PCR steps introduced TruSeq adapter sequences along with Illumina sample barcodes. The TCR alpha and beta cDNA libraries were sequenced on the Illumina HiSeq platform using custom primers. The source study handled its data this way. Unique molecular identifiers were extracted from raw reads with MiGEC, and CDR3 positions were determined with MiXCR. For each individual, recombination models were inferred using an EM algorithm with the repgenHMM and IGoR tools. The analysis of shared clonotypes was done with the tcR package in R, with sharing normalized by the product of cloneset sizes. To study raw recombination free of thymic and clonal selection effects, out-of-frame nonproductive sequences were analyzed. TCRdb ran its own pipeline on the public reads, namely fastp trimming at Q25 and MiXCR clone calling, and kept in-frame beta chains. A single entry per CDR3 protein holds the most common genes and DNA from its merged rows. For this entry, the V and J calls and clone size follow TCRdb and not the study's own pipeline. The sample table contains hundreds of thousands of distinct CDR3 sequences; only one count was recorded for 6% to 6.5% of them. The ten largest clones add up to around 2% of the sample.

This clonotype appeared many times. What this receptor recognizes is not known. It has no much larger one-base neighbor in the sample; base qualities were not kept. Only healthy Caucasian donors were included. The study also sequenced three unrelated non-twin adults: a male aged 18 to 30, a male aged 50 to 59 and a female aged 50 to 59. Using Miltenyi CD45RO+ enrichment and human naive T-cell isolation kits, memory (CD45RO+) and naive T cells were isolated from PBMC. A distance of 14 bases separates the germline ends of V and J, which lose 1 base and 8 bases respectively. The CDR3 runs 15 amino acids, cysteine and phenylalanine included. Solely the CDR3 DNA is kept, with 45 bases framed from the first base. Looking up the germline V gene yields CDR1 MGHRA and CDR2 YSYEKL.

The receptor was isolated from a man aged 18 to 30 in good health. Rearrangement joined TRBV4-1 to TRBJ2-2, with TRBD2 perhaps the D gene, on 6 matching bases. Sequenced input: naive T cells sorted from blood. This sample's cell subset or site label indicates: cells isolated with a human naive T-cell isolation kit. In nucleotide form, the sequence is TGCGCCAGCAGCCAAGTAGCCGGGACTGTTGGGGAGCTGTTTTTT. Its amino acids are CASSQVAGTVGELFF.